A single sample gave rise to the 16 T cell receptor beta chains below, sequenced in a study of cytomegalovirus exposure and HLA in healthy donors (dated by TCRdb to between 2016 and 2019). Preparation of the library involved the immunoSEQ multiplex PCR assay. The multiplex PCR relied on a mix of 60 forward primers for TCR Vbeta segments and 13 reverse primers for TCR Jbeta segments. TCRdb holds this immuneACCESS table with in-frame rearrangements only. Some clones are missing; in checked studies, unresolved V genes explain under half, and the rest has no known cause. Within this sample are fewer than 250,000 clones, with around 80% of them counted one time only. Of the sample, roughly 0.7% is held by the ten largest clones. The sequenced sample consisted of PBMCs. These receptors all stem from a boy younger than 10 in good health and CMV-seronegative.

V usage is TRBV7-2 and J usage is TRBJ1-1; TRBD1 is a possible D gene (5 bases). From germline, CDR1 is SGHTA and CDR2 FQGNSA. The CDR3 consists of 16 residues. V was trimmed by 2 bases and J by 4 bases, leaving 17 bases between them. CDR3 sequence: CASSLSRREGRTEAFF. In DNA form, the CDR3 reads TGTGCCAGCAGCTTATCTCGTAGGGAGGGACGCACTGAAGCTTTCTTT. The full variable domain, its missing parts supplied by reference TRBV7-2 and TRBJ1-1, is GAGVSQSPSNKVTEKGKDVELRCDPISGHTALYWYRQSLGQGLEFLIYFQGNSAPDKSGLPSDRFSAERTGGSVSTLTIQRTQQEDSAVYLCASSLSRREGRTEAFFGQGTRLTVV.

The V and J genes are TRBV13 and TRBJ1-2, with D possibly being TRBD1 (5 bases). Trimming took 4 bases from V and 0 from J, leaving 15 bases between them. This CDR3 comprises 16 residues. Germline V gene lookup returns CDR1 PRHDT and CDR2 FYEKMQ (reference sequence). This chain's CDR3 is CASSCGSGLPNYGYTF. In DNA, the CDR3 is TGTGCCAGCAGCTGTGGCTCAGGGTTGCCTAACTATGGCTACACCTTC.

The CDR3, as DNA: TGTGCCAGCAGCCGCGACAGGGAGTATAATTCACCCCTCCACTTT. It is translated as CASSRDREYNSPLHF. The chain joins TRBV27 to TRBJ1-6; 7 nucleotides agree with TRBD1. The germline V gene encodes CDR1 MNHEY and CDR2 SMNVEV (reference sequence). CDR3 length equals 15 residues. The V segment lost 6 bases and the J segment 4 bases; nucleotides outside the gene matches: 6.

This clone is a singleton in its sample. V usage is TRBV30 and J usage is TRBJ2-1, with TRBD2 identical over 8 bases. Germline assignment: CDR1 GTSNPN and CDR2 SVGIG (reference sequence). The trim removed 3 bases at V and 2 bases at J, leaving 6 bases unmatched. The CDR3 is made up of 15 amino acids. CDR3 sequence: CAWRGRSGTYNEQFF. CDR3 coding DNA: TGTGCCTGGAGGGGCCGTAGCGGGACCTACAATGAGCAGTTCTTC.

The rearrangement links TRBV11-3 to TRBJ2-7, with D possibly matching TRBD2 (6 bases). The ends were cut back, 3 bases at V and 4 bases at J, with 13 bases in the middle. The CDR3 totals 14 residues. The germline V gene encodes CDR1 SGHNT and CDR2 YENEEA. CDR3 region: CASSLRLVRYEQYF. CDR3 coding DNA: TGTGCCAGCAGCTTGCGACTAGTTAGGTACGAGCAGTACTTC.

The rearrangement joins TRBV2 to TRBJ2-3, with 7 bases aligning to TRBD1. The CDR3 has 20 amino acids. The germline gives CDR1 SNHLY, CDR2 FYNNEI. V was clipped by 2 bases and J by 2 bases; unmatched bases: 19. This CDR3 is CASSEIDRAQHRGTTDTQYF. CDR3 nucleotide sequence: TGTGCCAGCAGTGAAATTGATAGGGCACAACACAGGGGAACCACAGATACGCAGTATTTT.

The chain employs TRBV30 and TRBJ2-2; 8 bases align to TRBD2. The junction had 17 bases not matched to a gene; V was cut back by 5 bases and J by 3 bases. The CDR3 has 18 residues. CDR1 is GTSNPN and CDR2 is SVGIG in the germline V gene (reference sequence). CDR3 sequence (DNA): TGTGCCTGGGGTGAGAGTGGTTTTCTAGCGGGTGACACCGGGGAGCTGTTTTTT. Protein product: CAWGESGFLAGDTGELFF. The full variable domain, with the rest looked up from reference TRBV30 and TRBJ2-2, is SQTIHQWPATLVQPVGSPLSLECTVEGTSNPNLYWYRQAAGRGLQLLFYSVGIGQISSEVPQNLSASRPQDRQFILSSKKLLLSDSGFYLCAWGESGFLAGDTGELFFGEGSRLTVL.

This chain uses TRBV13 with TRBJ2-3; 7 bases agree with TRBD2. The CDR3 runs to 13 residues. Per the germline V gene, CDR1 is PRHDT and CDR2 is FYEKMQ (reference sequence). Trimming at V came to 6 bases and at J to 2 bases, leaving 2 bases not matched to a gene. The CDR3 DNA sequence: TGTGCCAGCAGGCGGGACTACACAGATACGCAGTATTTT. This gives the protein CASRRDYTDTQYF.

J is TRBJ1-6 and V is TRBV9; perhaps TRBD1 as D (6 bases). CDR3 length: 15 residues. In germline, CDR1 is SGDLS, CDR2 YYNGEE. The V end lost 4 bases, the J end lost 8 bases, and 16 bases lay between the germline ends. The CDR3 region is CASSPSGQGYSPLHF. As DNA, the CDR3 is TGTGCCAGCAGCCCTAGTGGGCAGGGGTATTCACCCCTCCACTTT.

J is TRBJ2-7 and V is TRBV27, with 11 bases lining up with TRBD2. This CDR3 spans 16 amino acids. CDR1 MNHEY and CDR2 SMNVEV come from the germline V gene (reference sequence). Trimming cost V 5 bases and J 6 bases; bases outside gene matches: 12. As DNA, the CDR3 is TGTGCCAGCAGTCTCATTTTAGCGGGAGGGAGCTCCGAGCAGTACTTC. It encodes CASSLILAGGSSEQYF.

The chain carries TRBV7-9 and TRBJ2-3, with unresolved D. CDR1 is SEHNR, CDR2 FQNEAQ, per germline (reference sequence). The CDR3 is made up of 15 amino acids. V was trimmed by 5 bases and J by 2 bases, leaving 14 bases between them. The chain's CDR3 is CASSPWQAFTDTQYF. Here the CDR3 DNA reads TGTGCCAGCAGCCCCTGGCAGGCTTTCACAGATACGCAGTATTTT.

The chain recombines TRBV7-2 with TRBJ1-5; 7 bases are shared with TRBD1. Germline CDR1 is SGHTA and CDR2 is FQGNSA. Trimming cost V 2 bases and J 2 bases; bases outside gene matches: 0. The CDR3 runs 14 residues. The CDR3 DNA is TGTGCCAGCAGCTTAACAGGGGGCAATCAGCCCCAGCATTTT. As protein: CASSLTGGNQPQHF. The variable domain in full, completed from reference TRBV7-2 and TRBJ1-5, reads GAGVSQSPSNKVTEKGKDVELRCDPISGHTALYWYRQSLGQGLEFLIYFQGNSAPDKSGLPSDRFSAERTGGSVSTLTIQRTQQEDSAVYLCASSLTGGNQPQHFGDGTRLSIL.

The chain couples TRBV5-4 to TRBJ2-1; 9 bases fit TRBD2. The junction had 7 bases not matched to a gene; V was cut back by 4 bases and J by 2 bases. Germline V gene data show CDR1 as SGHNT and CDR2 as YYREEE (reference sequence). The length of the CDR3 is 16 residues. The CDR3: CASSRSGGRTYNEQFF. The CDR3, as DNA: TGTGCCAGCAGCAGGAGCGGGGGGAGGACCTACAATGAGCAGTTCTTC.

The chain links TRBV4-1 to TRBJ2-5; no clear D. Looked up from germline, CDR1 is MGHRA and CDR2 is YSYEKL. Trimming removed 4 bases from V and 0 bases from J, with 6 bases in between. This CDR3 is 13 amino acids long. The CDR3 sequence is CASSPSDQETQYF. CDR3 sequence (DNA): TGCGCCAGCAGCCCCTCCGACCAAGAGACCCAGTACTTC.

This chain connects TRBV18 to TRBJ2-7; 11 nucleotides match TRBD2. Germline V gives CDR1 KGHSH, CDR2 LQKENI. This CDR3 has 16 residues. The ends lost 6 bases at V and 5 bases at J; junction bases unmatched: 12. This CDR3 is CASSRTLAGGDDEQYF. The CDR3 bases are TGTGCCAGCTCCCGTACTCTAGCGGGAGGAGACGACGAGCAGTACTTC. Looking up the rest from reference TRBV18 and TRBJ2-7 gives the full variable domain: NAGVMQNPRHLVRRRGQEARLRCSPMKGHSHVYWYRQLPEEGLKFMVYLQKENIIDESGMPKERFSAEFPKEGPSILRIQQVVRGDSAAYFCASSRTLAGGDDEQYFGPGTRLTVT.

The chain is built from TRBV11-1 and TRBJ2-1, with 9 positions matching TRBD1. The CDR3 is 16 amino acids. The trim removed 4 bases at V and 3 bases at J, leaving 7 bases unmatched. Germline assignment: CDR1 SGHAT and CDR2 FQDESV (reference sequence). CDR3 nucleotides: TGTGCCAGCAGCTCCCGGACAGGGGTGAACTACAATGAGCAGTTCTTC. Residues: CASSSRTGVNYNEQFF. Full variable domain (remainder filled in from reference TRBV11-1 and TRBJ2-1): EAEVAQSPRYKITEKSQAVAFWCDPISGHATLYWYRQILGQGPELLVQFQDESVVDDSQLPKDRFSAERLKGVDSTLKIQPAELGDSAMYLCASSSRTGVNYNEQFFGPGTRLTVL.